This T cell receptor (beta chain) was found in a study of CD8+ T cells in alopecia areata. Study-wide background: C3H/HeJ donors aged roughly 6-12 months with spontaneous alopecia supplied skin grafted onto roughly 7-11-week-old female C3H/HeJ mice.

Study-wide points: Especially in alopecia totalis/universalis, lesional scalp showed greater clonality than normal scalp did. Patients shared TCRs less clearly than mice did, possibly for HLA-related reasons.

Germline-derived CDR1 and CDR2 are LGHNA and YNLKQL (reference sequence). The CDR3 extends over 14 amino acids. RNA was isolated and reverse transcribed to cDNA, the sequencing template. Method: immunoSEQ multiplex PCR; TCRdb's copy keeps in-frame clones and lacks some. The repertoire shows 270,000 or so clones, none seen only once; the top ten take 1.2%. Scientists pooled cutaneous lymph node cells and sorted them on CD4, CD8alpha, NKG2D, NKG2ACE and other markers. This clone was observed a few times. The antigen is undetermined. Gene names are mouse gene names. The read ends 4 residues before the CDR3 terminus; that terminus is restored from the germline J gene.

The material sequenced was CD4+ T cells sorted from a lymph node. The TCR sequence derives from a C3H/HeJ mouse with alopecia areata. MHC haplotype of the mouse line: H2-k. The chain combines TRBV5 with TRBJ2-4, with unresolved D. CDR3 DNA, as far as it was read: TGTGCCAGCAGCCAAGAGGGGAGATGGAAC. Its translation is CASSQEGRWN. The entire CDR3 is CASSQEGRWNTLYF.